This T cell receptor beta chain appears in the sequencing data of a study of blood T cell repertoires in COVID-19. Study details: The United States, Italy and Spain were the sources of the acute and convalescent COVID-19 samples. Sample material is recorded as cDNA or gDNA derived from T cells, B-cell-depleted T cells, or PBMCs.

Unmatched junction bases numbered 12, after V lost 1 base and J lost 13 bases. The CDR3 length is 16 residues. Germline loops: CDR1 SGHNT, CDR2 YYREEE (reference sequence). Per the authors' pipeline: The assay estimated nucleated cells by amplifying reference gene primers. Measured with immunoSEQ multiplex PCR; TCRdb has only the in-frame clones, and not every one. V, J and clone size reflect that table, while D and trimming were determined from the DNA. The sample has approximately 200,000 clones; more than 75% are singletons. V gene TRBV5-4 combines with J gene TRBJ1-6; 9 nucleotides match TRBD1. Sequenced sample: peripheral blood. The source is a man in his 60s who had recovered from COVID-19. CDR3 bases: TGTGCCAGCAGCTTGCCCGGACAGGGGCAGAGAGGGCCCCTCCACTTT. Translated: CASSLPGQGQRGPLHF. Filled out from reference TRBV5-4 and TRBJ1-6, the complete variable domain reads ETGVTQSPTHLIKTRGQQVTLRCSSQSGHNTVSWYQQALGQGPQFIFQYYREEENGRGNFPPRFSGLQFPNYSSELNVNALELDDSALYLCASSLPGQGQRGPLHFGNGTRLTVT.